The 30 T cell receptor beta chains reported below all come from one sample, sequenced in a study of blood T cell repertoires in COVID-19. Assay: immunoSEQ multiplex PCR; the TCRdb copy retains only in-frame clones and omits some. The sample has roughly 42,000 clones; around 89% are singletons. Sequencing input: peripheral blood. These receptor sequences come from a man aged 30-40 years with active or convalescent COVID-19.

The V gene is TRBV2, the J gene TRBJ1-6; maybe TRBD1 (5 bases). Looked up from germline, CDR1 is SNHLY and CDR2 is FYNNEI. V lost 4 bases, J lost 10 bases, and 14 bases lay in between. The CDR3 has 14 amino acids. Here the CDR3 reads CASSAGGVNSPLHF. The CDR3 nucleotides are TGTGCCAGCAGTGCTGGGGGGGTAAACTCACCCCTCCACTTT.

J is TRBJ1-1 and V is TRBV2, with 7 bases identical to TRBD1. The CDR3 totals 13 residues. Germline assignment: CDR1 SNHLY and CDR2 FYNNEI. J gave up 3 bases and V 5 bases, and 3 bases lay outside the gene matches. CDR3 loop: CASSRQGHTEAFF. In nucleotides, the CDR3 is TGTGCCAGCAGTAGACAGGGTCACACTGAAGCTTTCTTT.

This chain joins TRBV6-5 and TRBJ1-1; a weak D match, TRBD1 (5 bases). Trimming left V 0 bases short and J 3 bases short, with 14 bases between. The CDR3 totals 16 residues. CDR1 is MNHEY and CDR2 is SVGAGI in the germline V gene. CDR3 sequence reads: CASSYSVGPGDTEAFF. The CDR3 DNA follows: TGTGCCAGCAGTTACTCCGTGGGGCCGGGGGACACTGAAGCTTTCTTT.

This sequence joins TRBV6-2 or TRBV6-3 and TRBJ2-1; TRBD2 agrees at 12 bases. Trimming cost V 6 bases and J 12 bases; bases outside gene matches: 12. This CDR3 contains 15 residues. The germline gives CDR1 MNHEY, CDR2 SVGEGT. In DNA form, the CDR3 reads TGTGCCAGCAGCCCGGTGGGGACTAGCGGGCCCGGGCAGTTCTTC. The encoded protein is CASSPVGTSGPGQFF.

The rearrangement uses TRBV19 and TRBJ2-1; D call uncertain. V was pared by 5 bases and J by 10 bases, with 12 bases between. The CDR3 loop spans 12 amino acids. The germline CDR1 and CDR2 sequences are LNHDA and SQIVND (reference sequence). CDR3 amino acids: CASSLQAREQFF. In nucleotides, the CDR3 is TGTGCCAGTAGTCTTCAGGCCCGGGAGCAGTTCTTC.

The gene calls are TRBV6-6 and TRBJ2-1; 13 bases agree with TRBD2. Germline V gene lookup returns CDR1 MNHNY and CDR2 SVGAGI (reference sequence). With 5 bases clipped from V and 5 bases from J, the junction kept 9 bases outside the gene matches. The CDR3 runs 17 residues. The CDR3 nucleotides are TGTGCCAGCAGTCTTAACAGGGGGACTAGCGGGAACAATGAGCAGTTCTTC. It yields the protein CASSLNRGTSGNNEQFF.

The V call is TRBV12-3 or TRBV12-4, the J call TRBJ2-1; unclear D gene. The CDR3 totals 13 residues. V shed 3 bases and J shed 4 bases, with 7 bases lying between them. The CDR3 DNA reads TGTGCCAGCAGTTTGGCCCGTTACAATGAGCAGTTCTTC. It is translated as CASSLARYNEQFF.

The CDR3 coding sequence is TGTGCCAGTAGTATAGGTACCGGGACAGGGGGCACAGATACGCAGTATTTT. Its protein is CASSIGTGTGGTDTQYF. The chain has TRBV19 and TRBJ2-3, with 10 bases aligning to TRBD1. CDR3 size: 17 residues. CDR1 and CDR2 from the germline V gene are LNHDA and SQIVND (reference sequence). With 1 base clipped from V and 1 base from J, the junction kept 5 bases outside the gene matches.

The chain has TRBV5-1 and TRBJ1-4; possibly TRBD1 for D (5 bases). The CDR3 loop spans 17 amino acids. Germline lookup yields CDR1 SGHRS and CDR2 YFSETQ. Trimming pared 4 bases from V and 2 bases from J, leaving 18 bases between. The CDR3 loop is CASSANVDSITNEKLFF. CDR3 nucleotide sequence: TGCGCCAGCAGCGCGAACGTAGACAGTATCACTAATGAAAAACTGTTTTTT.

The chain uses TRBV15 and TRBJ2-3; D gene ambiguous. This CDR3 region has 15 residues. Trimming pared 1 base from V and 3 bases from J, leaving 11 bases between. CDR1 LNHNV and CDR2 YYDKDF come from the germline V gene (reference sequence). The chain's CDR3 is CATSRGSRWTDTQYF. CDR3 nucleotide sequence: TGTGCCACCAGCAGAGGGTCCCGGTGGACAGATACGCAGTATTTT.

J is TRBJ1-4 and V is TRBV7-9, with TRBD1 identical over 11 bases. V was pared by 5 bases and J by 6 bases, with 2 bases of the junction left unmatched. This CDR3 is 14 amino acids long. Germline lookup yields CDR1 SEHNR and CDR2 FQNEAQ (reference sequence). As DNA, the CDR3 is TGTGCCAGCAGCCGGACAGGGGGCGATGAAAAACTGTTTTTT. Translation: CASSRTGGDEKLFF.

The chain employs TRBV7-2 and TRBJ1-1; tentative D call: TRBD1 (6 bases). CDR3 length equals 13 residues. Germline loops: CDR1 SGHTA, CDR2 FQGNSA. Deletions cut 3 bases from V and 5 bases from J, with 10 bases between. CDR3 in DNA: TGTGCCAGCAGCTTCAGGGGTCAGACTGAAGCTTTCTTT. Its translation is CASSFRGQTEAFF.

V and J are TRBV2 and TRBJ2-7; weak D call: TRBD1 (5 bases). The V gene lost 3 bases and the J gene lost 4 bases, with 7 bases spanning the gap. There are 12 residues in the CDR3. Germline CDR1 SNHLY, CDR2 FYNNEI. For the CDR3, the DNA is TGTGCCAGCAGTGATAAGGGGTACGAGCAGTACGTC. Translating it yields CASSDKGYEQYV.

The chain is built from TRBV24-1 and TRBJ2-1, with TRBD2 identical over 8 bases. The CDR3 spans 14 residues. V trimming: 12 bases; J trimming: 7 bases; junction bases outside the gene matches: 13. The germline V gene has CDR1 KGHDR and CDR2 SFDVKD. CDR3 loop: CAAGAGGVGNEQFF. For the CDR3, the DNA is TGTGCCGCGGGAGCCGGGGGGGTTGGGAATGAGCAGTTCTTC.

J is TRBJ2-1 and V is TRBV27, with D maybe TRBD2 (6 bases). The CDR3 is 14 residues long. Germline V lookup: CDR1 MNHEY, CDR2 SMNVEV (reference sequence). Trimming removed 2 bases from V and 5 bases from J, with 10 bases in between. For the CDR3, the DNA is TGTGCCAGCAGTTTAAGGGGACTTAACAATGAGCAGTTCTTC. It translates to CASSLRGLNNEQFF.

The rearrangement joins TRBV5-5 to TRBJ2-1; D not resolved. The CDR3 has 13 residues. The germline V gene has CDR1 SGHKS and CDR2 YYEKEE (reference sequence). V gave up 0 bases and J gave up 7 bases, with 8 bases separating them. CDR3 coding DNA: TGTGCCAGCAGCTTGGGAGAATTTAATGAGCAGTTCTTC. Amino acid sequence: CASSLGEFNEQFF. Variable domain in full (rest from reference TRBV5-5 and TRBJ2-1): DAGVTQSPTHLIKTRGQQVTLRCSPISGHKSVSWYQQVLGQGPQFIFQYYEKEERGRGNFPDRFSARQFPNYSSELNVNALLLGDSALYLCASSLGEFNEQFFGPGTRLTVL.

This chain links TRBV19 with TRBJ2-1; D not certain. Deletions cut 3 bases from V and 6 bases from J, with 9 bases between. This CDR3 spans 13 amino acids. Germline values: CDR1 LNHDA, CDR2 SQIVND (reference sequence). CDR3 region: CASSIAPINEQFF. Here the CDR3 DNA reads TGTGCCAGTAGTATTGCACCTATCAATGAGCAGTTCTTC.

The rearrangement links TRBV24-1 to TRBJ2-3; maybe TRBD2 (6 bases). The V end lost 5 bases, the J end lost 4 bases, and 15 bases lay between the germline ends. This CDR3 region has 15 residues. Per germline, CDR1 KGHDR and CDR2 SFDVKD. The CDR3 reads CATSGEVFDPDTQYF. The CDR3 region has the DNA TGTGCCACCAGTGGGGAGGTCTTTGACCCAGATACGCAGTATTTT.

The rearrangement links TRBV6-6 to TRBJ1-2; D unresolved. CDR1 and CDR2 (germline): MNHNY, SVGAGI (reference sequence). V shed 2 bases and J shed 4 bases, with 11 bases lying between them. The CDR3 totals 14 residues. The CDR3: CASSYAGEAYGYTF. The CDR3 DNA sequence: TGTGCCAGCAGTTACGCGGGAGAGGCCTATGGCTACACCTTC.

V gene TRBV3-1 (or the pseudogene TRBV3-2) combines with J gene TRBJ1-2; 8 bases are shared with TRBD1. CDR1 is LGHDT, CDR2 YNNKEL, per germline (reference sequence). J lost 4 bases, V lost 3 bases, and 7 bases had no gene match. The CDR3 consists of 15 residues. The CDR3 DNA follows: TGTGCCAGCAGCCATGGACAGGGAACCCGCTATGGCTACACCTTC. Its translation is CASSHGQGTRYGYTF.

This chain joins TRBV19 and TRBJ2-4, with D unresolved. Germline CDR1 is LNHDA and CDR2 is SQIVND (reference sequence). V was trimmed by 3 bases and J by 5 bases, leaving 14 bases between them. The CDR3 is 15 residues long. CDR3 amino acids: CASSILSGNQNIQYF. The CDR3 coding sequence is TGTGCCAGTAGTATCTTGTCTGGCAACCAAAACATTCAGTACTTC.

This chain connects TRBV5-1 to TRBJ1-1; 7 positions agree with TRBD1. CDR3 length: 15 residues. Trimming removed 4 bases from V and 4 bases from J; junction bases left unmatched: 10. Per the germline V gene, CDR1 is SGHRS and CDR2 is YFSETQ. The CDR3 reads CASSLRQGGSTEAFF. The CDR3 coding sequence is TGCGCCAGCAGCCTAAGACAGGGTGGGAGCACTGAAGCTTTCTTT.

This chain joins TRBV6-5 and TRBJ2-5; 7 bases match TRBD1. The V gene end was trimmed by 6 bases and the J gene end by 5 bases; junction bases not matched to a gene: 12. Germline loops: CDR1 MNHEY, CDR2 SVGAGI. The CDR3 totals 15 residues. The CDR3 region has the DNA TGTGCCAGCAGAGACGACAGGGTGTGGCACGAGACCCAGTACTTC. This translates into CASRDDRVWHETQYF.

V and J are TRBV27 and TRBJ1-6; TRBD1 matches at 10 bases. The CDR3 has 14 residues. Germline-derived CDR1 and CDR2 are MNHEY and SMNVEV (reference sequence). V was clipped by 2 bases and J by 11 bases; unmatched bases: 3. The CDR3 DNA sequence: TGTGCCAGCAGTTTAAGGGACAGGGGTCCACCCCTCCACTTT. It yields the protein CASSLRDRGPPLHF.

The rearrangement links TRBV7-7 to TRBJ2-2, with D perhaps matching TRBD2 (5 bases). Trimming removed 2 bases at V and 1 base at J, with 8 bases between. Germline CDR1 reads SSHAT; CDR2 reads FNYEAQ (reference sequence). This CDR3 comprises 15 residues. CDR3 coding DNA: TGTGCCAGCAGCTTAACTAGGATGAACACCGGGGAGCTGTTTTTT. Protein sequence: CASSLTRMNTGELFF. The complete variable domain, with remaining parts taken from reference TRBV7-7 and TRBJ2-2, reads GAGVSQSPRYKVTKRGQDVTLRCDPISSHATLYWYQQALGQGPEFLTYFNYEAQPDKSGLPSDRFSAERPEGSISTLTIQRTEQRDSAMYRCASSLTRMNTGELFFGEGSRLTVL.

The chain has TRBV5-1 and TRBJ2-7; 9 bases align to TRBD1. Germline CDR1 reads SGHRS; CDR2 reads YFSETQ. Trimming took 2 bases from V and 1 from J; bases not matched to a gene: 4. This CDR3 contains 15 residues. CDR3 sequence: CASSFTTGGSYEQYF. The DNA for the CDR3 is TGCGCCAGCAGCTTTACGACAGGGGGTTCCTACGAGCAGTACTTC.

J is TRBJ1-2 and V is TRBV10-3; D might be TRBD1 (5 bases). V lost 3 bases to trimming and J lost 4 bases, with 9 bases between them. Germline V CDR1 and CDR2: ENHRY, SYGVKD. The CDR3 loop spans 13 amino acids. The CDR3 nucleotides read TGTGCCATCAGTGATACGGGACTCTATGGCTACACCTTC. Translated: CAISDTGLYGYTF.

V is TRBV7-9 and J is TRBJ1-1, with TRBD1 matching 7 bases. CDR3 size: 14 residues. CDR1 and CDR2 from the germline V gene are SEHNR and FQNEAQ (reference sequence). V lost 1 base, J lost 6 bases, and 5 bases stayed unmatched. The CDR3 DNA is TGTGCCAGCAGCTTAGACAGGGGACGGCCTGAAGCTTTCTTT. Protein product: CASSLDRGRPEAFF.

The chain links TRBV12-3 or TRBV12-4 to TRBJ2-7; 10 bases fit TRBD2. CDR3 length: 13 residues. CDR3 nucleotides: TGTGCCAGCAGCTTAGTAGCGGGAGGCGAGCAGTACGTC. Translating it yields CASSLVAGGEQYV.

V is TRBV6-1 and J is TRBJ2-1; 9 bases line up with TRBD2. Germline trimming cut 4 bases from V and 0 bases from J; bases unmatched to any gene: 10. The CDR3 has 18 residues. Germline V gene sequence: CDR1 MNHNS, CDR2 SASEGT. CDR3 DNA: TGTGCCAGCAGTGCCCTTCGATATAGCGGGAGCTCCTACAATGAGCAGTTCTTC. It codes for CASSALRYSGSSYNEQFF.